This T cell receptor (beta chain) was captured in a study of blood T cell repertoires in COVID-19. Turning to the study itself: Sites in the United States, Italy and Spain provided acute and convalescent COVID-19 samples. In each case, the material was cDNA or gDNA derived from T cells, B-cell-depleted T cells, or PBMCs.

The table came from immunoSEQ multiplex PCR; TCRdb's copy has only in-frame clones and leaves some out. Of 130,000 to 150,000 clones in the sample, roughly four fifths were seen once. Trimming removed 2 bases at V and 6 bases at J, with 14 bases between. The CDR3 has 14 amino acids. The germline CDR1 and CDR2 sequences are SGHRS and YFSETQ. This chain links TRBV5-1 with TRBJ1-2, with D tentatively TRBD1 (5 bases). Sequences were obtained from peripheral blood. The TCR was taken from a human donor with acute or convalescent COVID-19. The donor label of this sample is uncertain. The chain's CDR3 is CASSLNPGIDGYTF. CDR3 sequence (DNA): TGCGCCAGCAGCTTAAATCCAGGGATAGATGGCTACACCTTC.